This entry lists 28 T cell receptor beta chains sequenced from one sample in a study of T-cell memory formation after mild COVID-19. TCRdb re-derived calls from the 5' RACE reads in MiXCR, one entry per CDR3 protein. The table has some 130,000 distinct CDR3 sequences, about 5.9% seen once. The specimen sequenced was PBMCs or a T cell subset sorted from them (not recorded which). Every receptor here comes from an adult woman who had mild COVID-19 (a few samples of this study predate the infection). Cell type and time point are not known.

The chain has TRBV7-9 and TRBJ1-5, with 12 bases identical to TRBD1. The CDR3 runs 18 residues. Germline CDR1 SEHNR, CDR2 FQNEAQ (reference sequence). After removal of 6 bases from V and 7 bases from J, the junction contained 16 bases not matched to a gene. Written as DNA, the CDR3 is TGTGCCAGCAGATTGTCGGTGGGGACAGGGGGCGCAGGGCAGCCCCAGCATTTT. It translates to CASRLSVGTGGAGQPQHF.

Ten or more counts support this clonotype. The rearrangement uses TRBV7-8 and TRBJ2-5; no reliable D call. V lost 1 base to trimming and J lost 2 bases, with 8 bases between them. Germline loops: CDR1 SGHVS, CDR2 FQNEAQ. The CDR3 sequence is 14 residues long. This CDR3 reads CASSLGQKQETQYF. Written as DNA, the CDR3 is TGTGCCAGCAGCTTAGGACAAAAACAAGAGACCCAGTACTTC.

The genes are TRBV7-2 and TRBJ2-1; the D call may be TRBD1 or TRBD2 (5 bases each). Per germline, CDR1 SGHTA and CDR2 FQGNSA. V was clipped by 2 bases and J by 7 bases, with 21 bases between them. There are 17 residues in the CDR3. DNA of the CDR3: TGTGCCAGCAGCTTACGGCAGAGACGGGGCTCCCCAAATGAGCAGTTCTTC. Amino acid sequence: CASSLRQRRGSPNEQFF. Variable domain in full (rest from reference TRBV7-2 and TRBJ2-1): GAGVSQSPSNKVTEKGKDVELRCDPISGHTALYWYRQSLGQGLEFLIYFQGNSAPDKSGLPSDRFSAERTGGSVSTLTIQRTQQEDSAVYLCASSLRQRRGSPNEQFFGPGTRLTVL.

In this sample, this clonotype turned up a few times. The gene calls are TRBV29-1 and TRBJ2-2, with a possible D match to TRBD1 (6 bases). The CDR3 loop spans 13 amino acids. Per germline, CDR1 SQVTM and CDR2 ANQGSEA. Trimming stripped 6 bases from V and 4 bases from J, with 12 bases between. The CDR3 region is CSVGTSLTGELFF. The CDR3 bases are TGCAGCGTCGGGACATCCCTCACCGGGGAGCTGTTTTTT.

This clonotype is termed medium-sized. The rearrangement links TRBV7-2 to TRBJ1-3; 9 nucleotides match TRBD1. V lost 4 bases, J lost 4 bases, and 2 bases stayed unmatched. The CDR3 length is 14 residues. Germline lookup yields CDR1 SGHTA and CDR2 FQGNSA. The chain's CDR3 is CASSSGTGGNTIYF. As DNA, the CDR3 is TGTGCCAGCAGCTCCGGGACAGGGGGAAACACCATATATTTT.

The sample holds many counts of this clonotype. The chain employs TRBV10-2 and TRBJ2-7, with 9 nucleotides matching TRBD2. This CDR3 is 15 amino acids long. Looked up from germline, CDR1 is WSHSY and CDR2 is SAAADI. Trimming cost V 4 bases and J 4 bases; bases outside gene matches: 8. The CDR3 spells CASSGTGTSKYEQYF. CDR3 DNA sequence: TGCGCCAGCAGTGGGACCGGGACTAGCAAATACGAGCAGTACTTC.

The V gene is TRBV6-4, the J gene TRBJ2-3; D remains unclear. The germline V gene encodes CDR1 MRHNA and CDR2 SNTAGT. The CDR3 has 17 residues. Trimming removed 0 bases at V and 6 bases at J, with 19 bases between. In DNA, the CDR3 is TGTGCCAGCAGTGACTCGAGCCAAAGTCCCACATGGGATACGCAGTATTTT. As protein: CASSDSSQSPTWDTQYF.

In this sample, this clonotype turned up a few times. This rearrangement joins TRBV30 to TRBJ2-2; 7 bases agree with TRBD2. From germline, CDR1 is GTSNPN and CDR2 SVGIG (reference sequence). This CDR3 has 14 amino acids. V trimming: 3 bases; J trimming: 4 bases; junction bases outside the gene matches: 5. The CDR3 loop is CAWSGGGATGELFF. The CDR3 nucleotides read TGTGCCTGGAGCGGCGGGGGAGCCACCGGGGAGCTGTTTTTT.

This sequence joins TRBV3-1 and TRBJ2-1; TRBD2 is a possible D gene (5 bases). V dropped 3 bases and J dropped 8 bases, with 8 bases sitting between them. The length of the CDR3 is 12 residues. CDR1 is LGHDT and CDR2 is YNNKEL in the germline V gene (reference sequence). Here the CDR3 DNA reads TGTGCCAGCAGCCACTCGGGATATGAGCAGTTCTTC. This gives the protein CASSHSGYEQFF.

This clonotype was counted only a few times. The CDR3 loop reads CATSRDRAGGAWQETQYF. CDR3 sequence (DNA): TGTGCCACCAGCAGAGATCGGGCCGGGGGGGCCTGGCAAGAGACCCAGTACTTC. The chain is built from TRBV15 and TRBJ2-5; TRBD2 matches 8 bases. Germline CDR1 and CDR2: LNHNV and YYDKDF (reference sequence). The V gene end was trimmed by 0 bases and the J gene end by 2 bases; junction bases not matched to a gene: 11. CDR3 size: 18 residues.

This clonotype has ten or more counts. The chain recombines TRBV20-1 with TRBJ1-1; maybe TRBD1 (5 bases). Deletions cut 2 bases from V and 8 bases from J, with 18 bases between. This CDR3 contains 14 residues. Germline CDR1 reads DFQATT; CDR2 reads SNEGSKA (reference sequence). The CDR3 DNA reads TGCAGTGCTAGAACTCGGGACTTCGTAACAGAAGCTTTCTTT. It encodes CSARTRDFVTEAFF.

A few counts support this clonotype. This chain links TRBV12-3 or TRBV12-4 with TRBJ1-1, with D tentatively TRBD1 (5 bases). With 3 bases removed from V and 11 bases from J, the gap between germline ends came to 16 bases. The CDR3 extends over 13 amino acids. The CDR3 DNA reads TGTGCCAGCAGTTTCTTGGACATGAGTGAGGCTTTCTTT. Its protein is CASSFLDMSEAFF.

In its sample, this clonotype was seen a few times. The chain uses TRBV9 and TRBJ2-3; no clear D gene. V dropped 0 bases and J dropped 5 bases, with 1 base sitting between them. The germline V gene has CDR1 SGDLS and CDR2 YYNGEE. The CDR3 spans 11 residues. CDR3 sequence (DNA): TGTGCCAGCAGCGTAGAAGATACGCAGTATTTT. Translating gives CASSVEDTQYF.

The chain joins TRBV30 to TRBJ1-2; D gene ambiguous. The CDR3 length is 13 residues. Germline loops: CDR1 GTSNPN, CDR2 SVGIG (reference sequence). V gave up 1 base and J gave up 4 bases, with 10 bases separating them. Here the CDR3 DNA reads TGTGCCTGGAGTGACGGGAGATTCTATGGCTACACCTTC. It is translated as CAWSDGRFYGYTF.

This clonotype was counted a few times. This chain links TRBV7-2 with TRBJ1-1; D is unresolved. The V and J ends lost 5 bases and 11 bases respectively, with 21 bases between them. From germline, CDR1 is SGHTA and CDR2 FQGNSA. CDR3 length: 14 amino acids. For the CDR3, the DNA is TGTGCCAGCAGCCCCCCCGGGTTCTTGTTTGCCGCTTTCTTT. Its translation is CASSPPGFLFAAFF.

In this sample, this clonotype turned up many times. The chain couples TRBV5-1 to TRBJ2-5; 8 bases map to TRBD2. The CDR3 is made up of 15 amino acids. V lost 6 bases and J lost 5; bases outside the gene matches: 12. Germline CDR1 and CDR2: SGHRS and YFSETQ. CDR3 loop: CASNPSGSIVETQYF. The DNA for the CDR3 is TGCGCCAGCAACCCCAGCGGGAGTATTGTGGAGACCCAGTACTTC.

This clonotype was seen repeatedly, ten times or more. The rearrangement links TRBV7-9 to TRBJ1-1; D is uncertain. Deletions cut 1 base from V and 0 bases from J, with 9 bases between. Germline-derived CDR1 and CDR2 are SEHNR and FQNEAQ (reference sequence). The CDR3 loop spans 15 amino acids. CDR3 in DNA: TGTGCCAGCAGCTTAGTAGGGTTTATGAACACTGAAGCTTTCTTT. Translated: CASSLVGFMNTEAFF.

At least ten counts were recorded for this clonotype. V is TRBV5-1 and J is TRBJ2-7, with TRBD2 matching over 11 bases. After removal of 3 bases from V and 2 bases from J, the junction contained 4 bases not matched to a gene. Germline V gene lookup returns CDR1 SGHRS and CDR2 YFSETQ. The CDR3 totals 15 residues. The CDR3 is CASSSGLAATYEQYF. The DNA for the CDR3 is TGCGCCAGCAGCTCGGGACTAGCGGCCACCTACGAGCAGTACTTC. Using reference TRBV5-1 and TRBJ2-7 for the parts outside the CDR3, the full variable domain is KAGVTQTPRYLIKTRGQQVTLSCSPISGHRSVSWYQQTPGQGLQFLFEYFSETQRNKGNFPGRFSGRQFSNSRSEMNVSTLELGDSALYLCASSSGLAATYEQYFGPGTRLTVT.

Only a few counts were recorded for this clonotype. The chain combines TRBV7-8 with TRBJ1-2; no reliable D call. This CDR3 region has 14 residues. V was shortened by 1 base and J by 4 bases, with 10 bases between the two germline ends. The germline V gene has CDR1 SGHVS and CDR2 FQNEAQ. This CDR3 is CASSLGTETYGYTF. CDR3 bases: TGTGCCAGCAGCTTAGGGACGGAGACCTATGGCTACACCTTC.

On this clonotype itself: A much larger clone lies one base from this, so it may be a read error. The rearrangement joins TRBV29-1 to TRBJ2-5; D might be TRBD2 (5 bases). The CDR3 has 13 amino acids. Germline V lookup: CDR1 SQVTM, CDR2 ANQGSEA. CDR3 sequence (DNA): TGCAGCGTTAGGAGGTCTCACCACGAGACCCAGTACTTC. Protein sequence: CSVRRSHHETQYF.

This clonotype was observed many times. V is TRBV5-1 and J is TRBJ1-1; 9 bases are shared with TRBD1. CDR1 and CDR2 (germline): SGHRS, YFSETQ. The CDR3 totals 13 residues. V was clipped by 1 base and J by 11 bases; unmatched bases: 6. The CDR3 loop is CASSLRDRADAFF. The CDR3 region has the DNA TGCGCCAGCAGCTTGAGGGACAGGGCCGATGCTTTCTTT.

This clonotype was observed a handful of times. The rearrangement links TRBV12-3 or TRBV12-4 to TRBJ2-6, with D tentatively TRBD2 (6 bases). The CDR3 length is 13 residues. The CDR3 region has the DNA TGTGCTGACGGGGGAACTGGGGCCAACGTCCTGACTTTC. It is translated as CADGGTGANVLTF.

Regarding this clonotype: Sequence at one end of the junction differs from germline and may be a read error. The genes are TRBV7-9 and TRBJ2-7, with 10 positions matching TRBD1. There are 14 residues in the CDR3. The germline gives CDR1 SEHNR, CDR2 FQNEAQ (reference sequence). The DNA of the CDR3 is TGTGCCAGCAGCCCGGGGACAGGGGACCGACAATCTGACTTC. It specifies CASSPGTGDRQSDF.

This clonotype showed up just a few times. V is TRBV12-3 or TRBV12-4 and J is TRBJ2-7, with TRBD1 identical over 10 bases. The ends lost 6 bases at V and 4 bases at J; junction bases unmatched: 6. This CDR3 contains 14 residues. The CDR3 here is CASSMGQGLYEQYF. As DNA, the CDR3 is TGTGCCAGCAGCATGGGACAGGGGTTATACGAGCAGTACTTC.

This clonotype was seen repeatedly, ten times or more. This chain links TRBV7-9 with TRBJ1-2; D is uncertain. CDR1 and CDR2 from the germline V gene are SEHNR and FQNEAQ (reference sequence). The CDR3 has 13 amino acids. Between the trimmed V and J ends, which lost 2 bases and 2 bases, there was a span of 6 bases. This CDR3 reads CASSLSANYGYTF. CDR3 coding DNA: TGTGCCAGCAGCTTATCCGCCAACTATGGCTACACCTTC.

This clonotype turned up a few times. The CDR3 nucleotides are TGTGCCAGCTCACCCTCGGGACAACTGAACACTGAAGCTTTCTTT. This encodes CASSPSGQLNTEAFF. The chain couples TRBV18 to TRBJ1-1, with D maybe TRBD1 (6 bases). The germline V and J ends were trimmed by 3 bases and 0 bases, with 11 bases remaining between them. CDR1 is KGHSH, CDR2 LQKENI, per germline. The CDR3 is 15 amino acids.

This clonotype was recorded a few times. The chain uses TRBV7-9 and TRBJ2-3; D ambiguous. Per the germline V gene, CDR1 is SEHNR and CDR2 is FQNEAQ (reference sequence). CDR3 length: 16 residues. V was trimmed by 0 bases and J by 2 bases, leaving 12 bases between them. The CDR3, as DNA: TGTGCCAGCAGCTTAGCGCTTTACGGAAACACAGATACGCAGTATTTT. Its translation is CASSLALYGNTDTQYF.

The rearrangement links TRBV19 to TRBJ1-2; 7 bases are shared with TRBD1. Germline V gives CDR1 LNHDA, CDR2 SQIVND (reference sequence). J lost 6 bases, V lost 7 bases, and 11 bases had no gene match. The CDR3 covers 14 residues. The CDR3 sequence: CASIQGQAGHGYTF. The CDR3 DNA follows: TGTGCCAGTATCCAAGGACAGGCCGGGCATGGCTACACCTTC.